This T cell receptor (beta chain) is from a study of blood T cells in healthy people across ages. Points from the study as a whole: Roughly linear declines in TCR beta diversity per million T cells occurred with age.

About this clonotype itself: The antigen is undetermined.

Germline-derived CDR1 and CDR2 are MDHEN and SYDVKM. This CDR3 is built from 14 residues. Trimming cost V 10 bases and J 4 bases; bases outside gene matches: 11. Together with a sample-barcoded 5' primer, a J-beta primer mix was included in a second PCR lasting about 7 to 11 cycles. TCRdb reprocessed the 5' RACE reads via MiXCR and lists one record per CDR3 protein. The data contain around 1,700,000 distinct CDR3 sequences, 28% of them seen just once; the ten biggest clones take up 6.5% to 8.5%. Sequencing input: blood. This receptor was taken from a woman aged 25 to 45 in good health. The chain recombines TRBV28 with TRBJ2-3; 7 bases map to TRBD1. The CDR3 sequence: CATVGQESADTQYF. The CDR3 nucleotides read TGTGCCACCGTAGGACAGGAAAGCGCAGATACGCAGTATTTT.